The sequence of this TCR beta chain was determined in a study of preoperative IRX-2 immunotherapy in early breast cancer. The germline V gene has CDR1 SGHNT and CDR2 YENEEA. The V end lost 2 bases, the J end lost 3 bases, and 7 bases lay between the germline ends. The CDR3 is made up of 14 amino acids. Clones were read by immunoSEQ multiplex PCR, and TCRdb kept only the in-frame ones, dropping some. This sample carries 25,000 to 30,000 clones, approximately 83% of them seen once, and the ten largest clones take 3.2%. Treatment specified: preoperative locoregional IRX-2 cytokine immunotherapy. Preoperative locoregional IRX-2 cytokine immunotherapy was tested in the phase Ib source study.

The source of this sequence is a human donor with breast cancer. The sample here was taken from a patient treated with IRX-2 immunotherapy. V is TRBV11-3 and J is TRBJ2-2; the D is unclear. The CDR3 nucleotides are TGTGCCAGCAGCTTACTAGTCGACACCGGGGAGCTGTTTTTT. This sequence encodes CASSLLVDTGELFF. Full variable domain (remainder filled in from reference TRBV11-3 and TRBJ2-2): EAGVVQSPRYKIIEKKQPVAFWCNPISGHNTLYWYLQNLGQGPELLIRYENEEAVDDSQLPKDRFSAERLKGVDSTLKIQPAELGDSAVYLCASSLLVDTGELFFGEGSRLTVL.